A selection of T cell receptor beta chains follows, all from one sample in a study of T cell responses to AZD1222 COVID-19 vaccine. Sequencing was performed with immunoSEQ multiplex PCR; in TCRdb, only in-frame clones are kept and a portion is missing. The sample holds 95,000 to 110,000 clones, 80% to 95% seen once. Here the sequenced sample was peripheral blood, taken 28 days after the second AZD1222 dose. Receptor source: an adult who received the AZD1222 COVID-19 vaccine. CDR3s include the opening cysteine and the closing phenylalanine or tryptophan. A D gene is named only where the DNA matches it firmly. Clone size is shown for a subset of rows, as once, few, many or a class of expanded clone.

clone_size	v_call	j_call	d_call	cdr3_aa	cdr3_nt
.	TRBV10-3	TRBJ1-4	.	CAISEGRGEKLFF	TGTGCCATCAGTGAAGGGAGGGGTGAAAAACTGTTTTTT
.	TRBV28	TRBJ2-2	TRBD1	CASSTAGQGAAGELFF	TGTGCCAGCAGCACCGCCGGACAGGGGGCGGCCGGGGAGCTGTTTTTT
.	TRBV18	TRBJ1-6	TRBD1	CASSPPGQGSSPLHF	TGTGCCAGCTCACCACCGGGACAGGGGAGTTCACCCCTCCACTTT
.	TRBV5-4	TRBJ1-1	.	CASSLDRNTEAFF	TGTGCCAGCAGCTTGGACCGGAACACTGAAGCTTTCTTT
.	TRBV18	TRBJ1-1	.	CASSPTANTEAFF	TGTGCCAGCTCGCCTACAGCGAACACTGAAGCTTTCTTT
.	TRBV3-1/TRBV3-2	TRBJ2-7	TRBD1	CASSQAGTGGFYEQYF	TGTGCCAGCAGCCAAGCAGGGACAGGGGGCTTTTACGAGCAGTACTTC
.	TRBV30	TRBJ1-6	.	CAGQGGSYNSPLHF	TGTGCCGGGCAAGGGGGCTCCTATAATTCACCCCTCCACTTT
.	TRBV25-1	TRBJ1-3	.	CASSEELIGNTIYF	TGTGCCAGCAGTGAAGAGTTGATTGGAAACACCATATATTTT
.	TRBV6-5	TRBJ1-2	TRBD1	CASSGQGAGGYTF	TGTGCCAGCAGCGGACAGGGGGCCGGTGGCTACACCTTC
.	TRBV10-2	TRBJ2-2	.	CASRRPSGPGAGELFF	TGCGCCAGCCGCCGCCCCTCAGGGCCGGGCGCCGGGGAGCTGTTTTTT
once	TRBV7-9	TRBJ1-6	.	CASSQENSPLHF	TGTGCCAGCAGCCAAGAAAATTCACCCCTCCACTTT
.	TRBV11-3	TRBJ1-1	TRBD1	CASSKGQGNTEAFF	TGTGCCAGCAGCAAGGGACAGGGGAACACTGAAGCTTTCTTT
.	TRBV19	TRBJ2-1	TRBD2	CASSPTGGVYNEQFF	TGTGCCAGTAGTCCCACGGGGGGGGTATACAATGAGCAGTTCTTC
.	TRBV5-6	TRBJ1-2	.	CASSLVQGYIGYTF	TGTGCCAGCAGCTTGGTGCAGGGGTATATTGGCTACACCTTC
.	TRBV19	TRBJ2-3	.	CASSSGSPSTDTQYF	TGTGCCAGTAGCTCCGGGTCGCCTAGCACAGATACGCAGTATTTT
.	TRBV29-1	TRBJ1-1	.	CSVVSSGTEAFF	TGCAGCGTTGTGTCATCGGGCACTGAAGCTTTCTTT
.	TRBV4-3	TRBJ1-3	.	CASSQDLVSSGNTIYF	TGCGCCAGCAGCCAAGATCTGGTTTCCTCTGGAAACACCATATATTTT
.	TRBV2	TRBJ1-5	.	CASSESGRSNQPQHF	TGTGCCAGCAGTGAATCAGGACGTAGCAATCAGCCCCAGCATTTT
.	TRBV6-5	TRBJ1-1	TRBD1	CASSYSEGGGTEAFF	TGTGCCAGCAGTTACTCGGAAGGGGGCGGCACTGAAGCTTTCTTT
few	TRBV28	TRBJ1-6	.	CASRPQNNSPLHF	TGTGCCAGCAGGCCCCAGAATAATTCACCCCTCCACTTT
.	TRBV18	TRBJ2-7	.	CASSRSSQYEQYF	TGTGCCAGCTCACGCTCTAGCCAATACGAGCAGTACTTC
.	TRBV14	TRBJ1-2	.	CASSNLRRGGYGYTF	TGTGCCAGCAGCAACCTTCGCCGGGGGGGCTATGGCTACACCTTC
.	TRBV28	TRBJ1-2	.	CASSDQGGYTF	TGTGCCAGCAGTGACCAGGGTGGCTACACCTTC
.	TRBV11-2	TRBJ2-1	TRBD2	CASSQDSGRNEQFF	TGTGCCAGCAGCCAGGATAGCGGGAGGAATGAGCAGTTCTTC
.	TRBV5-6	TRBJ1-2	.	CASSLDRPYGYTF	TGTGCCAGCAGCTTGGACAGGCCCTATGGCTACACCTTC
.	TRBV3-1/TRBV3-2	TRBJ2-3	.	CASSQDPNQWYADTQYF	TGTGCCAGCAGCCAAGATCCAAATCAGTGGTACGCAGATACGCAGTATTTT
.	TRBV11-2	TRBJ1-1	.	CASSLVTGSTEAFF	TGTGCCAGCAGCTTAGTGACAGGAAGCACTGAAGCTTTCTTT
.	TRBV4-3	TRBJ2-1	TRBD2	CASSLEPKTSGSGVEQFF	TGCGCCAGCAGCCTTGAACCGAAGACTAGCGGGAGTGGGGTTGAGCAGTTCTTC
.	TRBV19	TRBJ2-1	.	CASTPGGSISYNEQFF	TGTGCCAGTACCCCGGGGGGCTCCATATCCTACAATGAGCAGTTCTTC
.	TRBV7-8	TRBJ1-2	TRBD1	CASSLDRDSPMGYTF	TGTGCCAGCAGCTTAGACCGGGACAGCCCTATGGGCTACACCTTC
.	TRBV29-1	TRBJ2-7	TRBD2	CSARSSGEAYEQYF	TGCAGCGCCCGGTCGAGCGGGGAGGCCTACGAGCAGTACTTC
.	TRBV19	TRBJ1-1	.	CATLARGLAFF	TGTGCCACCCTCGCCCGGGGGCTAGCTTTCTTT
.	TRBV30	TRBJ2-1	.	CALQGGTKAYNEQFF	TGTGCCCTTCAGGGCGGAACAAAGGCCTACAATGAGCAGTTCTTC
.	TRBV5-1	TRBJ2-1	TRBD2	CASSSTTSGSGYNEQFF	TGCGCCAGCAGTTCCACTACTAGCGGGAGCGGCTACAATGAGCAGTTCTTC
once	TRBV5-1	TRBJ2-7	TRBD1	CASSLGQGSYEQYF	TGCGCCAGCAGTCTGGGACAGGGCTCCTACGAGCAGTACTTC
.	TRBV5-4	TRBJ2-3	TRBD1	CASSRTGSSTDTQYF	TGTGCCAGCAGCCGGACAGGGTCTAGCACAGATACGCAGTATTTT
.	TRBV12-3/TRBV12-4	TRBJ1-1	.	CASSFEGPTEAFF	TGTGCCAGCAGTTTCGAGGGTCCCACTGAAGCTTTCTTT
.	TRBV24-1	TRBJ2-1	TRBD2	CATSDVSGRVDNEQFF	TGTGCCACCAGTGATGTTAGCGGGAGAGTCGACAATGAGCAGTTCTTC
.	TRBV4-2	TRBJ2-5	TRBD2	CASSQNPGLAGGLETQYF	TGTGCCAGCAGCCAAAACCCGGGACTAGCGGGGGGGTTGGAGACCCAGTACTTC
.	TRBV19	TRBJ2-1	TRBD2	CASSIGLAGVDEQFF	TGTGCCAGTAGTATCGGACTAGCGGGAGTGGATGAGCAGTTCTTC
.	TRBV7-9	TRBJ2-1	.	CASSFNGQYNEQFF	TGTGCCAGCAGCTTTAACGGACAGTACAATGAGCAGTTCTTC
.	TRBV5-6	TRBJ1-6	.	CASSLFGQENSPLHF	TGTGCCAGCAGCTTGTTTGGTCAGGAAAATTCACCCCTCCACTTT
.	TRBV18	TRBJ1-6	TRBD1	CASSPDGQGRNSPLHF	TGTGCCAGCTCACCAGATGGACAGGGGCGGAATTCACCCCTCCACTTT
.	TRBV19	TRBJ1-4	.	CASSIAVGEKLFF	TGTGCCAGTAGTATAGCCGTAGGGGAAAAACTGTTTTTT
.	TRBV24-1	TRBJ2-3	.	CATSDGGRARDTQYF	TGTGCCACCAGTGATGGGGGGAGAGCCCGAGATACGCAGTATTTT